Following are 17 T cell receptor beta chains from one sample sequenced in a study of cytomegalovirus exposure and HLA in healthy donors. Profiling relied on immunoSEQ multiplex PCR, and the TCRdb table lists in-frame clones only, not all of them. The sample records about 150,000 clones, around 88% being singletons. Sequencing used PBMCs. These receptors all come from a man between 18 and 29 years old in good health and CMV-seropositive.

CDR3 coding DNA: TGCGCCAGCAGCTGGGGGGACAGGGACGAGCAGTACTTC. Translating it yields CASSWGDRDEQYF. The chain uses TRBV5-1 and TRBJ2-7, with 9 nucleotides matching TRBD1. From germline, CDR1 is SGHRS and CDR2 YFSETQ. CDR3 length: 13 residues. Trimming at V came to 3 bases and at J to 5 bases, leaving 3 bases not matched to a gene.

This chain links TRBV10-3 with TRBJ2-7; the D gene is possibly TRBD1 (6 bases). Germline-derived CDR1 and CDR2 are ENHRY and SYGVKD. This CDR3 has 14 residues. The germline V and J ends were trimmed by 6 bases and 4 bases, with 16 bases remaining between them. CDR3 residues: CAISAPQGSYEQYF. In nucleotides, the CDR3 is TGTGCCATCAGCGCCCCACAGGGTTCGTACGAGCAGTACTTC.

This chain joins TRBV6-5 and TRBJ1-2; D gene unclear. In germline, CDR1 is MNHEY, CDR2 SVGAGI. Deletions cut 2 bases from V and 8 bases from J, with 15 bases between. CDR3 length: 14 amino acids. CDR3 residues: CASSYASPTLGYTF. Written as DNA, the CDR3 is TGTGCCAGCAGTTACGCGAGTCCTACGTTGGGCTACACCTTC.

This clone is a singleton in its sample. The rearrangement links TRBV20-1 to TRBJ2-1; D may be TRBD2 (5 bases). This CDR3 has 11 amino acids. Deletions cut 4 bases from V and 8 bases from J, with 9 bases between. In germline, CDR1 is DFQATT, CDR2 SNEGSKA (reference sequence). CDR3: CSATSFDEQFF. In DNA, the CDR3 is TGCAGTGCTACTAGCTTCGATGAGCAGTTCTTC.

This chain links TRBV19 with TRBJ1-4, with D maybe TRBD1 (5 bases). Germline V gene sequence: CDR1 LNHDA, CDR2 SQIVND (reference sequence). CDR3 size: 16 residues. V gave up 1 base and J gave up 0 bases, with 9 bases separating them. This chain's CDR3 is CASSIGGPATNEKLFF. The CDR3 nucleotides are TGTGCCAGTAGTATAGGGGGCCCGGCAACTAATGAAAAACTGTTTTTT.

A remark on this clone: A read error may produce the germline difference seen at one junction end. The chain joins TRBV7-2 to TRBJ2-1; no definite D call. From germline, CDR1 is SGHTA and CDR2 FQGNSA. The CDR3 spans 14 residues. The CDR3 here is CASSSGRSSNEQFF. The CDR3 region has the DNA TGTGCCAGCAGCTCTGGCCGATCCTCCAATGAGCAGTTCTTC.

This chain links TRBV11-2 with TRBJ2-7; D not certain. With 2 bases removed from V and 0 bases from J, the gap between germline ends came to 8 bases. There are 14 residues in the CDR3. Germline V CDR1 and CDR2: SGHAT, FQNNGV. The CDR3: CASSLSPSSYEQYF. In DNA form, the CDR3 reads TGTGCCAGCAGCTTATCACCCAGCTCCTACGAGCAGTACTTC.

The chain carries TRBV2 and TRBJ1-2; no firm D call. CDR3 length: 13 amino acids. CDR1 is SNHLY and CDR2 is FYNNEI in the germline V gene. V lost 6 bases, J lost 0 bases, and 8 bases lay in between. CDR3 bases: TGTGCCAGCAGGGTACAAGCTAACTATGGCTACACCTTC. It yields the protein CASRVQANYGYTF.

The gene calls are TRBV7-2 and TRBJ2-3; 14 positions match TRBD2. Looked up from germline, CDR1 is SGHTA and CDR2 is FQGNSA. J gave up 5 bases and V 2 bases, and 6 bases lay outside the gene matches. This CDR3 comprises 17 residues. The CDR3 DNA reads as TGTGCCAGCAGCTTAACCAGGACTAGCGGGAGGCGAGATACGCAGTATTTT. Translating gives CASSLTRTSGRRDTQYF. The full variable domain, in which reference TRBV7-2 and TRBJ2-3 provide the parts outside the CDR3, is GAGVSQSPSNKVTEKGKDVELRCDPISGHTALYWYRQSLGQGLEFLIYFQGNSAPDKSGLPSDRFSAERTGGSVSTLTIQRTQQEDSAVYLCASSLTRTSGRRDTQYFGPGTRLTVL.

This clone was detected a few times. The CDR3 DNA reads TGTGCCAGTAGCCGGACAGGGGGCTGGACTAGGGAGCAGTACTTC. Translated, it gives CASSRTGGWTREQYF. The rearrangement joins TRBV19 to TRBJ2-7; 11 bases fit TRBD1. J gave up 7 bases and V 6 bases, and 11 bases lay outside the gene matches. CDR1 and CDR2 from the germline V gene are LNHDA and SQIVND (reference sequence). The CDR3 runs to 15 residues.

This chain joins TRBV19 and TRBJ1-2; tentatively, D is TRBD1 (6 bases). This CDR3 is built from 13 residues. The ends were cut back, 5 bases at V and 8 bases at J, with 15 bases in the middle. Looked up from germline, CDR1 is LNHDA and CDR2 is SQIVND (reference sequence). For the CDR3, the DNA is TGTGCCAGTAGTTATGCAGGGGTGGAGGGCTACACCTTC. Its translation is CASSYAGVEGYTF.

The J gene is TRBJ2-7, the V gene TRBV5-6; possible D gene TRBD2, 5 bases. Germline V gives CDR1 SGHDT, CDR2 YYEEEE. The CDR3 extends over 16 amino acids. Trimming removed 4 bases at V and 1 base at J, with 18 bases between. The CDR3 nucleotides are TGTGCCAGCAGCCCCCCGGGGTACGTAGCATCCTACGAGCAGTACTTC. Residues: CASSPPGYVASYEQYF.

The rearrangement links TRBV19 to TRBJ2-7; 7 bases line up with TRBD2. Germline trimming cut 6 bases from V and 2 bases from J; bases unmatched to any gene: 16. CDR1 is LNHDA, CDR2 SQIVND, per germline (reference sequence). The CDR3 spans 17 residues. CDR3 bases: TGTGCCAGTAGCGATTTAGCGGGCCCCACCCCTGCCTACGAGCAGTACTTC. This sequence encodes CASSDLAGPTPAYEQYF.

In nucleotides, the CDR3 is TGTGCCAGCAGTGAATTTGGAGGGGATAATGAAAAACTGTTTTTT. This sequence encodes CASSEFGGDNEKLFF. The rearrangement links TRBV6-1 to TRBJ1-4; weak D call: TRBD1 (5 bases). The ends were cut back, 2 bases at V and 4 bases at J, with 11 bases in the middle. CDR3 length: 15 residues. Per germline, CDR1 MNHNS and CDR2 SASEGT.

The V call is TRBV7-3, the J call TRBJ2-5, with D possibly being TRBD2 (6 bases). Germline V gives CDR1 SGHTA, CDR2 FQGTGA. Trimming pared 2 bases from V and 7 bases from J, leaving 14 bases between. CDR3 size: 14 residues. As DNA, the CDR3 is TGTGCCAGCAGCTTAGGTAGCGGCCGAGGGACCCAGTACTTC. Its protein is CASSLGSGRGTQYF.

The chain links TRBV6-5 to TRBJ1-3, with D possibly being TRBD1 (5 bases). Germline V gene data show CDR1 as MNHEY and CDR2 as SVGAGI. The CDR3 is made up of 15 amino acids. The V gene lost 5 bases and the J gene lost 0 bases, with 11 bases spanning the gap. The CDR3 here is CASSRQPYSGNTIYF. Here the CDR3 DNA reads TGTGCCAGCAGTCGACAGCCTTACTCTGGAAACACCATATATTTT.

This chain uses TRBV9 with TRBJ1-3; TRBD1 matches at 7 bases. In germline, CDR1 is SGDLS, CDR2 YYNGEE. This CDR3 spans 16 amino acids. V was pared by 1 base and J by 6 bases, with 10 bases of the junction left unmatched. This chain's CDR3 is CASSVSVGGIENTIYF. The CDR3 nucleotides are TGTGCCAGCAGCGTAAGCGTAGGGGGCATAGAAAACACCATATATTTT.